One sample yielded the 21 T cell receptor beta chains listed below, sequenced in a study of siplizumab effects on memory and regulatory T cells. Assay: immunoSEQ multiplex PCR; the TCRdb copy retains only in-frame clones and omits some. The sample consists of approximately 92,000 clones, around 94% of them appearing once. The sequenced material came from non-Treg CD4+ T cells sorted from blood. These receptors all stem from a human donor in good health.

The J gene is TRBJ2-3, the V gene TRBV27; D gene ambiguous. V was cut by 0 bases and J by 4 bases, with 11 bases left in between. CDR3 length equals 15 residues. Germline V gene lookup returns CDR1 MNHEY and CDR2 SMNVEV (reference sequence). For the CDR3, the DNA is TGTGCCAGCAGTTTATCGACCACCGGCGCAGATACGCAGTATTTT. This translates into CASSLSTTGADTQYF.

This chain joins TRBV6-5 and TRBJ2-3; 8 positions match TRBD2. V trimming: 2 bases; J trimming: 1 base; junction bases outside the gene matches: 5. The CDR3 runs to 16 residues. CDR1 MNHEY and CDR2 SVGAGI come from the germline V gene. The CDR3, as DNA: TGTGCCAGCAGTTACCGAGGTAGCGGGGGCACAGATACGCAGTATTTT. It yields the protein CASSYRGSGGTDTQYF.

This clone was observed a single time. CDR3 nucleotides: TGTGCCAGCAGCTTAGCCGGTCAGCAGCGGGAGGGAGGGAAGGGAGAGACCCAGTACTTC. Residues: CASSLAGQQREGGKGETQYF. This rearrangement joins TRBV13 to TRBJ2-5, with 10 bases matching TRBD2. The CDR3 has 20 residues. V lost 1 base and J lost 4; bases outside the gene matches: 18. Germline CDR1 PRHDT, CDR2 FYEKMQ (reference sequence).

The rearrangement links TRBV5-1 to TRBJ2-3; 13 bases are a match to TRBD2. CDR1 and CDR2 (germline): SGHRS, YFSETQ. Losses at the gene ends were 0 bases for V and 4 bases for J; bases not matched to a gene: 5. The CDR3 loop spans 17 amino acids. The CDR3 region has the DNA TGCGCCAGCAGCTTGGGTGGACTAGCGGGAGCATCAGATACGCAGTATTTT. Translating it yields CASSLGGLAGASDTQYF.

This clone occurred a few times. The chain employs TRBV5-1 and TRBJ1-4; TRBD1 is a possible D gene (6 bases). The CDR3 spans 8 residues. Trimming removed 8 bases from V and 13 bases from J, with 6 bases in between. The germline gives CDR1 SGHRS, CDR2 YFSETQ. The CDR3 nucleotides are TGCGCCAGGGACAGACTGTTTTTT. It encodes CARDRLFF.

The CDR3 here is CASKGKRRYNEQFF. The CDR3 coding sequence is TGTGCCAGCAAAGGGAAGCGCCGATACAATGAGCAGTTCTTC. The V gene is TRBV28, the J gene TRBJ2-1, with D hard to call. Germline V gives CDR1 MDHEN, CDR2 SYDVKM. V dropped 7 bases and J dropped 4 bases, with 14 bases sitting between them. The CDR3 consists of 14 residues.

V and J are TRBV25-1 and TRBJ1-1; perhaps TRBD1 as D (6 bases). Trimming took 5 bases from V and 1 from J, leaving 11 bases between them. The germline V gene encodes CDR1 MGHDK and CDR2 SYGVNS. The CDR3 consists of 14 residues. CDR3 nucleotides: TGTGCCAGCAGTTCCAGGGGCTGGAACACTGAAGCTTTCTTT. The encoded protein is CASSSRGWNTEAFF.

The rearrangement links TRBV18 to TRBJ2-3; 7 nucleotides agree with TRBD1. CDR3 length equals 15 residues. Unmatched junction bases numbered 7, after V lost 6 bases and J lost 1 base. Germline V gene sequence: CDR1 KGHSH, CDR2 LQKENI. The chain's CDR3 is CASSNQRGRTDTQYF. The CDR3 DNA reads TGTGCCAGCTCCAATCAAAGGGGGCGCACAGATACGCAGTATTTT.

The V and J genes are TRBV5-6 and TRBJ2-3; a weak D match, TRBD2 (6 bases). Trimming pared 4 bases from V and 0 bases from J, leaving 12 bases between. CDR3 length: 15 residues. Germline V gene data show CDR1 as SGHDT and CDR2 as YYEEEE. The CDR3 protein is CASSRDWASTDTQYF. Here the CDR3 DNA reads TGTGCCAGCAGCCGGGACTGGGCTAGCACAGATACGCAGTATTTT.

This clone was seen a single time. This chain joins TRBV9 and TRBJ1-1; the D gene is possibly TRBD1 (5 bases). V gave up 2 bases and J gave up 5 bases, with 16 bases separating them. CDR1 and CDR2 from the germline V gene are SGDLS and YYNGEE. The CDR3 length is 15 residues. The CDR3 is CASSVTAAGRTEAFF. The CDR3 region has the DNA TGTGCCAGCAGCGTTACCGCGGCAGGGAGGACTGAAGCTTTCTTT.

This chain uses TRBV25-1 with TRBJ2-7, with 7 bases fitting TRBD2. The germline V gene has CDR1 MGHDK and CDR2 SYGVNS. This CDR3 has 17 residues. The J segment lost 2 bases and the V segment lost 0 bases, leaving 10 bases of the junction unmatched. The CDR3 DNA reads TGTGCCAGCAGTGAATACCTGGGGGGAGGGTCCACCTACGAGCAGTACTTC. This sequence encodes CASSEYLGGGSTYEQYF.

The CDR3, as DNA: TGTGCCAGCAGTCAAGCTAGCGGGAGGGAAAATGAGCAGTTCTTC. It is translated as CASSQASGRENEQFF. This chain links TRBV27 with TRBJ2-1; 12 bases fit TRBD2. There are 15 residues in the CDR3. Germline assignment: CDR1 MNHEY and CDR2 SMNVEV (reference sequence). Trimming cost V 5 bases and J 7 bases; bases outside gene matches: 6.

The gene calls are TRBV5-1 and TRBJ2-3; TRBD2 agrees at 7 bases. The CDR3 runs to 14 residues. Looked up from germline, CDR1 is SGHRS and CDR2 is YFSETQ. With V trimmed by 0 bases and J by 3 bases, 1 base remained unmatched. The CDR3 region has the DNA TGCGCCAGCAGCTTGGATAGCGGGACAGATACGCAGTATTTT. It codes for CASSLDSGTDTQYF.

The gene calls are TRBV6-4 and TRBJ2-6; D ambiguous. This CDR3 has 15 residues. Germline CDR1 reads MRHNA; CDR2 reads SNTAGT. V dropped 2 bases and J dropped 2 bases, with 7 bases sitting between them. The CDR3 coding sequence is TGTGCCAGCAGTGACGTGGCGGCTGGGGCCAACGTCCTGACTTTC. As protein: CASSDVAAGANVLTF.

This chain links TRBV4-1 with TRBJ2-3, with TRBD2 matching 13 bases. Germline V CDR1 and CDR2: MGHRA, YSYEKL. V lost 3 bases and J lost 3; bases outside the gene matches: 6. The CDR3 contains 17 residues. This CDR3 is CASSHDGTSGNTDTQYF. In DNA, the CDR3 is TGCGCCAGCAGCCATGACGGGACTAGCGGGAATACAGATACGCAGTATTTT.

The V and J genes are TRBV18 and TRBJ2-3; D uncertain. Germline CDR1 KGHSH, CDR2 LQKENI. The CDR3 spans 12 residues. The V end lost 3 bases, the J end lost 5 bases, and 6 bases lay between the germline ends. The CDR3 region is CASSPLGDTQYF. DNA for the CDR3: TGTGCCAGCTCACCCCTAGGAGATACGCAGTATTTT.

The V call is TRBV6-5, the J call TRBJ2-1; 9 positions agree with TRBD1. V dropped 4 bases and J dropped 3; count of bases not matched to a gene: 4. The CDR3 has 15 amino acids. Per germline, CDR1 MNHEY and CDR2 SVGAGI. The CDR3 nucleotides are TGTGCCAGCAGTTCTCCGGGACAGGGCTACAATGAGCAGTTCTTC. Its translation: CASSSPGQGYNEQFF.

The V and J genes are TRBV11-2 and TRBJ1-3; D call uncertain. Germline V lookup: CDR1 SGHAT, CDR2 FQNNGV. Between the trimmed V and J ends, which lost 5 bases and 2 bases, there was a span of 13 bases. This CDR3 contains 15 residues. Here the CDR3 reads CASSVEPQTGNTIYF. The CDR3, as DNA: TGTGCCAGCAGCGTGGAACCTCAGACTGGAAACACCATATATTTT.

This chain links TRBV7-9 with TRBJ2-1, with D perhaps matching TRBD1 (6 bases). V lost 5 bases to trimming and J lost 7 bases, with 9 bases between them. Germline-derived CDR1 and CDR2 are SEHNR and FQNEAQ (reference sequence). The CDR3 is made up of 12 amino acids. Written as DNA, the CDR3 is TGTGCCAGCAGCAGGACAGCGAATGAGCAGTTCTTC. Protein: CASSRTANEQFF.

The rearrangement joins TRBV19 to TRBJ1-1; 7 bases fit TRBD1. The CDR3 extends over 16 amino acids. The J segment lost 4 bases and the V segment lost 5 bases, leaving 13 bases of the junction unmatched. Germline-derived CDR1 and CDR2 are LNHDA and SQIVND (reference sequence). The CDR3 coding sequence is TGTGCCAGTAGTGCCTTACCGACAGGGAGAAGCACTGAAGCTTTCTTT. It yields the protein CASSALPTGRSTEAFF.

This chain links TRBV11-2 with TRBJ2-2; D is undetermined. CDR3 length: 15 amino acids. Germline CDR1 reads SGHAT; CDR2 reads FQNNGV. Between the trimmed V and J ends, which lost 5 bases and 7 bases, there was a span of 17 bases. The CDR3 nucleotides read TGTGCCAGCAGCCAAGCTCGACCCGTTAACGGGGAGCTGTTTTTT. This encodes CASSQARPVNGELFF.